This entry describes one T cell receptor beta chain. Its cognate antigen is unknown. The V gene's germline CDR1 is DFQATT and CDR2 SNEGSKA (reference sequence). The V and J ends lost 1 base and 7 bases respectively, with 17 bases between them. This CDR3 contains 16 residues. The data derive from a study of CD8 T cells in Susac syndrome. At the level of the study: Blood was drawn from patients with Susac syndrome. At that point, they were therapy-naive, on corticosteroids, or on intravenous immunoglobulin alone. Whole-study results and caveats: The total CD8+ repertoires contained some 15 Susac-specific public clones, and the CD8+ TEMRA repertoires contained roughly 5.

With random hexamers, reverse transcription was performed on roughly 0.5 to 1 ug of RNA. Each CDR3 protein is one row after TCRdb ran MiXCR on the immunoSEQ multiplex PCR reads. The table shows around 69,000 distinct CDR3 sequences, with about 93% occurring only once. TCR beta sequencing was performed on blood CD8+ and CD4+ T cells. Isolation of CD8+ and CD4+ T cells was performed negatively, whereas enrichment of TEMRA cells was done by FACS. This chain connects TRBV20-1 to TRBJ1-6, with D possibly being TRBD1 (5 bases). This sequence was found in a human donor with Susac syndrome. Material: CD8+ T cells from PBMCs. The CDR3 protein is CSARVGWAGLNSPLHF. The DNA of the CDR3 is TGCAGTGCTAGAGTAGGCTGGGCAGGGTTGAATTCACCCCTCCACTTT.